This is a list of T cell receptor beta chains from one sample in a study of cytomegalovirus exposure and HLA in healthy donors. Assay used: immunoSEQ multiplex PCR; TCRdb lists only in-frame clones, some missing. This sample has about 93,000 clones, with 55% to 70% found just once. The sequencing input was PBMCs. These receptors were taken from a boy under 18 in good health and CMV-seropositive. CDR3s include the opening cysteine and the closing phenylalanine or tryptophan. D genes are given only for firm matches. Only part of the rows carry a size: once, few, many, or a class if the clone is expanded.

J	size	V	D	DNA	CDR3
TRBJ2-3	few	TRBV27	TRBD1	TGTGCCAGCAGTCGAAACAGGGGGAATACGCAGTATTTT	CASSRNRGNTQYF
TRBJ1-1	.	TRBV9	TRBD1	TGTGCCAGCAGCGCGCAGGGGGCTCCAACGTTATTGGACACTGAAGCTTTCTTT	CASSAQGAPTLLDTEAFF
TRBJ2-7	.	TRBV7-8	.	TGTGCCAGCAGCCCAAGGACTATCCGCGAGCAGTACTTC	CASSPRTIREQYF
TRBJ2-5	few	TRBV5-1	.	TGCGCCAGCACCCACTCAACGGGGGAGACCCAGTACTTC	CASTHSTGETQYF
TRBJ2-3	.	TRBV7-3	TRBD2	TGTGCCAGCAGCTTTAGGGCGGGAGACACAGATACGCAGTATTTT	CASSFRAGDTDTQYF
TRBJ1-4	.	TRBV18	TRBD1	TGTGCCAGCTCACCCGGGACAGGGCGCGAAAAACTGTTTTTT	CASSPGTGREKLFF
TRBJ1-5	few	TRBV6-5	.	TGTGCCAGCAGTTACCGTAGCAATCAGCCCCAGCATTTT	CASSYRSNQPQHF
TRBJ1-1	few	TRBV19	.	TGTGCCAGTAGTATTAATCAGGGGACGAACACTGAAGCTTTCTTT	CASSINQGTNTEAFF
TRBJ1-1	.	TRBV4-3	.	TGCGCCAGCAGCCAAGAATTCGGGTACACTGAAGCTTTCTTT	CASSQEFGYTEAFF
TRBJ2-1	.	TRBV9	.	TGTGCCAGCAGCACGGGTCCAACCTACAATGAGCAGTTCTTC	CASSTGPTYNEQFF
TRBJ1-2	.	TRBV5-1	TRBD1	TGCGCCAGCAGCTTGGTAGGGGGCACTGGCTACACCTTC	CASSLVGGTGYTF
TRBJ2-7	.	TRBV30	.	TGTGCCTGGAGTACCATTCGGGGGTTGGAGCAGTACTTC	CAWSTIRGLEQYF
TRBJ1-2	.	TRBV18	TRBD1	TGTGCCAGCTCACCGTCTGACAGGGTATCGGGCTACACCTTC	CASSPSDRVSGYTF
TRBJ2-7	.	TRBV29-1	TRBD1	TGCAGCGTTGAAGATCTAGGGACAGGGGTATCCCTCTACGAGCAGTACTTC	CSVEDLGTGVSLYEQYF
TRBJ1-2	.	TRBV27	.	TGTGCCAGCAGGGGAGCCGGGAGGACGGAAGCTAACTATGGCTACACCTTC	CASRGAGRTEANYGYTF
TRBJ2-3	.	TRBV5-1	.	TGCGCCAGCAGCGTTGAGATGGGCACAGATACGCAGTATTTT	CASSVEMGTDTQYF
TRBJ1-6	.	TRBV30	TRBD1	TGTGCCTGGGGGGACAGGAGCTCCTATAATTCACCCCTCCACTTT	CAWGDRSSYNSPLHF
TRBJ2-2	.	TRBV5-4	TRBD1	TGTGCCAGCAGTCGAGACAGGGGAAACACCGGGGAGCTGTTTTTT	CASSRDRGNTGELFF
TRBJ1-1	.	TRBV7-2	TRBD1	TGTGCCAGCAGCTTTACCGGGACAGGGAACACTGAAGCTTTCTTT	CASSFTGTGNTEAFF
TRBJ2-1	.	TRBV6-5	.	TGTGCCAGCAGGCTGGGGCGTCATAGAGTGGGTGAGCAGTTCTTC	CASRLGRHRVGEQFF
TRBJ1-4	.	TRBV30	.	TGTGCCTGGGCCGACGGGACTCTACTTTCAACTAATGAAAAACTGTTTTTT	CAWADGTLLSTNEKLFF
TRBJ1-2	.	TRBV7-3	TRBD1	TGTGCCAGCAGCCCTACAGGGGCTGGCTATGGCTACACCTTC	CASSPTGAGYGYTF
TRBJ1-4	.	TRBV4-2	TRBD1	TGTGCCAGCAGCCAGATCCCGGGACAGGGCTTTGAAAAACTGTTTTTT	CASSQIPGQGFEKLFF
TRBJ2-1	few	TRBV5-4	.	TGTGCCAGCAGCTTCGTAGATGAGCAGTTCTTC	CASSFVDEQFF
TRBJ1-1	.	TRBV5-1	.	TGCGCCAGCAGCTTGTCGGGGGAACGGAACACTGAAGCTTTCTTT	CASSLSGERNTEAFF
TRBJ2-7	.	TRBV18	.	TGTGCCAGCTCAGCGGGCGTGGGCTCCTACGAGCAGTACTTC	CASSAGVGSYEQYF
TRBJ2-1	.	TRBV10-3	TRBD1	TGTGCCACCCGGGACAGGGAGTTTATCAAGTTCTTC	CATRDREFIKFF
TRBJ2-7	.	TRBV2	TRBD2	TGTGCCAGCAGTGAGGGTAGCGGGGGAGACTACGAGCAGTACTTC	CASSEGSGGDYEQYF
TRBJ2-4	.	TRBV15	TRBD2	TGTGCCACCAGCCCTCGAGTAGCGGGAATGATAGCCAAAAACATTCAGTACTTC	CATSPRVAGMIAKNIQYF
TRBJ2-1	few	TRBV6-6	.	TGTGCCAGCAGTTATCAGGGATCCGAGAATGAGCAGTTCTTC	CASSYQGSENEQFF
TRBJ2-3	.	TRBV9	TRBD2	TGTGCCAGCAGCGTAGTCGGGACTAGCGGGACTTGGGATACGCAGTATTTT	CASSVVGTSGTWDTQYF
TRBJ2-5	.	TRBV20-1	TRBD1	TGCAGTGCGACAGGGGCGCAGACCCAGTACTTC	CSATGAQTQYF
TRBJ2-7	few	TRBV5-5	TRBD2	TGTGCCAGCAGCCCGGCCGGGGGGGCGTCGAATGGCGAGCAGTACTTC	CASSPAGGASNGEQYF
TRBJ2-5	.	TRBV30	.	TGTGCCTGGAGTGTCCCGGTTCAAGAGACCCAGTACTTC	CAWSVPVQETQYF
TRBJ1-1	.	TRBV7-3	.	TGTGCCAGCAGCTTGGGGGGGAGGGGGACTGAAGCTTTCTTT	CASSLGGRGTEAFF
TRBJ2-2	few	TRBV5-4	TRBD1	TGTGCCAGCAGCTCACAGGGGTGGGGGGAGCTGTTTTTT	CASSSQGWGELFF
TRBJ2-2	.	TRBV9	TRBD2	TGTGCCAGCAGCGTGGCCCCTAGCGGGGGTAATGGCGGGGAGCTGTTTTTT	CASSVAPSGGNGGELFF
TRBJ2-3	.	TRBV5-1	TRBD2	TGCGCCAGCAGCTCCGAGCGGGGAAGCACAGATACGCAGTATTTT	CASSSERGSTDTQYF
TRBJ2-7	.	TRBV5-1	TRBD1	TGCGCCAGCAGCCAAGAGACAGGGTTCGCCTACGAGCAGTACTTC	CASSQETGFAYEQYF
TRBJ2-1	.	TRBV5-1	TRBD2	TGCGCCAGCAGCACGGGACTAGCGGGGGGAACCTACAATGAGCAGTTCTTC	CASSTGLAGGTYNEQFF
TRBJ1-2	few	TRBV20-1	.	TGCATTGGGCCGTGGGTCGGTGGCTACACCTTC	CIGPWVGGYTF
TRBJ1-1	.	TRBV5-4	.	TGTGCCAGCAGCTTGGACAGTATGAACACTGAAGCTTTCTTT	CASSLDSMNTEAFF
TRBJ2-2	.	TRBV27	.	TGTGCCAGCAGTGAATTAGCGGTGGGGACCGGGGAGCTGTTTTTT	CASSELAVGTGELFF